These 22 T cell receptor beta chains were sequenced from one sample in a study of T cells in Graves' hyperthyroidism and ophthalmopathy. There were TCR beta CDR3 regions amplified from RNA transcripts. During a first-round RT-PCR of the TCR CDR3, the HTBI primer set was used. MiXCR, applied by TCRdb to the multiplex PCR reads, yields one record per CDR3 protein. The table includes roughly 580,000 distinct CDR3 sequences, roughly 13% detected once. Sequences were obtained from blood. The origin of the receptors is a woman in her 30s with Graves' hyperthyroidism that later progressed to Graves' ophthalmopathy.

A few counts support this clonotype. The chain recombines TRBV4-1 with TRBJ2-4; a possible D gene is TRBD1 (6 bases). Germline assignment: CDR1 MGHRA and CDR2 YSYEKL. Trimming cost V 1 base and J 1 base, with 11 bases left between them. The CDR3 covers 16 residues. This CDR3 is CASSQVGALAKNIQYF. The CDR3 bases are TGCGCCAGCAGCCAAGTGGGGGCGCTGGCCAAAAACATTCAGTACTTC.

The rearrangement uses TRBV12-3 or TRBV12-4 and TRBJ2-3; 9 bases are shared with TRBD2. V shed 3 bases and J 3 bases; nucleotides not matched to a gene: 7. There are 16 residues in the CDR3. This chain's CDR3 is CASSFILAGITDTQYF. CDR3 coding DNA: TGTGCCAGCAGTTTTATCCTAGCGGGGATTACAGATACGCAGTATTTT.

This clonotype turned up a few times. The chain recombines TRBV19 with TRBJ1-3; 10 nucleotides match TRBD1. CDR3 length equals 19 residues. The germline gives CDR1 LNHDA, CDR2 SQIVND (reference sequence). Trimming took 5 bases from V and 1 from J; bases not matched to a gene: 14. The CDR3 region is CASSPRQGAYGVSGNTIYF. CDR3 DNA: TGTGCCAGTAGTCCTCGACAGGGGGCATACGGGGTATCTGGAAACACCATATATTTT.

V gene TRBV4-1 combines with J gene TRBJ1-1, with TRBD1 matching over 9 bases. The germline gives CDR1 MGHRA, CDR2 YSYEKL. This CDR3 spans 15 amino acids. The V gene end was trimmed by 0 bases and the J gene end by 5 bases; junction bases not matched to a gene: 4. DNA of the CDR3: TGCGCCAGCAGCCAAGAGGAGACAGGGGGAACTGAAGCTTTCTTT. Its translation: CASSQEETGGTEAFF.

The CDR3 DNA follows: TGCGCCAGCTCGGGGGGTTACACCGGGGAGCTGTTTTTT. The encoded protein is CASSGGYTGELFF. The chain employs TRBV10-1 and TRBJ2-2, with TRBD2 identical over 7 bases. This CDR3 comprises 13 residues. With V trimmed by 8 bases and J by 3 bases, 3 bases remained unmatched. The germline V gene encodes CDR1 WNHNN and CDR2 SYGVQD (reference sequence).

This clonotype was recorded a few times. V gene TRBV12-3 or TRBV12-4 combines with J gene TRBJ2-2; D is uncertain. The CDR3 is 11 residues long. V lost 6 bases, J lost 8 bases, and 7 bases lay in between. CDR3 sequence reads: CASSYVGELFF. The CDR3 DNA follows: TGTGCCAGCAGCTACGTAGGGGAGCTGTTTTTT.

This clonotype was picked up many times. The genes are TRBV20-1 and TRBJ1-5; D ambiguous. Trimming left V 0 bases short and J 2 bases short, with 2 bases between. Germline assignment: CDR1 DFQATT and CDR2 SNEGSKA (reference sequence). The CDR3 sequence is 12 residues long. CDR3 loop: CSARDGNQPQHF. CDR3 coding DNA: TGCAGTGCTAGAGATGGCAATCAGCCCCAGCATTTT.

Many counts were recorded for this clonotype. The J gene is TRBJ1-4, the V gene TRBV12-3 or TRBV12-4; 9 nucleotides line up with TRBD1. V was pared by 3 bases and J by 0 bases, with 2 bases of the junction left unmatched. The CDR3 spans 16 residues. The CDR3 region has the DNA TGTGCCAGCAGTTTGGGACAGGGTGCAACTAATGAAAAACTGTTTTTT. It codes for CASSLGQGATNEKLFF.

This clonotype was detected ten times or more. The V gene is TRBV27, the J gene TRBJ2-5; a weak D match, TRBD2 (6 bases). This CDR3 region has 13 residues. Deletions cut 5 bases from V and 2 bases from J, with 9 bases between. CDR1 is MNHEY and CDR2 is SMNVEV in the germline V gene (reference sequence). The CDR3 loop is CASSISGQETQYF. As DNA, the CDR3 is TGTGCCAGCAGTATTAGCGGTCAAGAGACCCAGTACTTC.

The rearrangement joins TRBV29-1 to TRBJ1-5, with D possibly being TRBD1 (6 bases). The CDR3 sequence is 14 residues long. The V end was cut by 5 bases, the J end by 5 bases, with 16 bases between. Germline CDR1 is SQVTM and CDR2 is ANQGSEA. CDR3 DNA: TGCAGCGTTTCCGGGACATCGAGCGATCAGCCCCAGCATTTT. Protein sequence: CSVSGTSSDQPQHF.

This clonotype was detected a few times. V is TRBV19 and J is TRBJ1-5; D perhaps matches TRBD1 (5 bases). The germline gives CDR1 LNHDA, CDR2 SQIVND (reference sequence). V was trimmed by 9 bases and J by 2 bases, leaving 14 bases between them. The CDR3 extends over 14 amino acids. CDR3 protein: CASAGMGGNQPQHF. The CDR3 nucleotides are TGTGCCAGCGCAGGGATGGGGGGCAATCAGCCCCAGCATTTT. Full variable domain (rest looked up from reference TRBV19 and TRBJ1-5): DGGITQSPKYLFRKEGQNVTLSCEQNLNHDAMYWYRQDPGQGLRLIYYSQIVNDFQKGDIAEGYSVSREKKESFPLTVTSAQKNPTAFYLCASAGMGGNQPQHFGDGTRLSIL.

This CDR3 is CASGLPREVKNPGELFF. The DNA for the CDR3 is TGTGCTAGTGGTTTGCCACGAGAGGTTAAGAACCCGGGGGAGCTGTTTTTT. The rearrangement joins TRBV12-5 to TRBJ2-2; D is unclear. The ends were cut back, 2 bases at V and 8 bases at J, with 21 bases in the middle. Germline V gene sequence: CDR1 LGHNT, CDR2 FRNRAP. This CDR3 is 17 amino acids long.

This clonotype occurred a few times. V is TRBV4-1 and J is TRBJ2-3; D is uncertain. The CDR3 is 14 residues long. The V gene's germline CDR1 is MGHRA and CDR2 YSYEKL. V shed 0 bases and J shed 4 bases, with 8 bases lying between them. The CDR3 coding sequence is TGCGCCAGCAGCCAAGAAATCGCGCCAGATACGCAGTATTTT. Amino acids: CASSQEIAPDTQYF.

This clonotype was observed many times. V usage is TRBV28 and J usage is TRBJ1-2; perhaps TRBD1 as D (6 bases). The CDR3 sequence is 15 residues long. Germline CDR1 MDHEN, CDR2 SYDVKM. The V and J ends lost 7 bases and 7 bases respectively, with 22 bases between them. The CDR3: CASNSGGAEPAGYTF. In DNA, the CDR3 is TGTGCCAGCAACTCCGGGGGGGCGGAGCCCGCTGGCTACACCTTC.

In its sample, this clonotype was seen many times. The chain couples TRBV24-1 to TRBJ1-3; D is uncertain. CDR1 is KGHDR and CDR2 is SFDVKD in the germline V gene. The CDR3 totals 15 residues. Trimming cost V 7 bases and J 0 bases, with 12 bases left between them. The CDR3 protein is CATSPDGTSGNTIYF. The CDR3 nucleotides are TGTGCCACCAGCCCAGACGGAACCTCTGGAAACACCATATATTTT.

This clonotype showed up many times. V and J are TRBV2 and TRBJ2-7; weak D call: TRBD2 (6 bases). This CDR3 is 12 amino acids long. The V end was cut by 11 bases, the J end by 5 bases, with 16 bases between. From germline, CDR1 is SNHLY and CDR2 FYNNEI. CDR3 protein: CAGRGSGDEQYF. CDR3 in DNA: TGTGCCGGCCGGGGCTCGGGGGACGAGCAGTACTTC.

This chain uses TRBV6-1 with TRBJ2-5, with TRBD2 identical over 7 bases. Germline CDR1 reads MNHNS; CDR2 reads SASEGT. V was clipped by 7 bases and J by 5 bases; unmatched bases: 10. The CDR3 sequence is 14 residues long. Written as DNA, the CDR3 is TGTGCCAGCACCCTCACCGGGAGGTTGGAGACCCAGTACTTC. Translated: CASTLTGRLETQYF.

This clonotype was detected ten times or more. V and J are TRBV7-8 and TRBJ2-7, with D hard to call. The CDR3 length is 12 residues. In germline, CDR1 is SGHVS, CDR2 FQNEAQ. Trimming took 7 bases from V and 6 from J, leaving 13 bases between them. The CDR3 here is CASTGKASEQYF. In DNA form, the CDR3 reads TGTGCCAGCACAGGAAAAGCCAGCGAGCAGTACTTC.

This clonotype has ten or more counts. The V gene is TRBV6-1, the J gene TRBJ2-5; tentative D call: TRBD2 (6 bases). This CDR3 has 13 residues. The V gene's germline CDR1 is MNHNS and CDR2 SASEGT. V lost 8 bases to trimming and J lost 6 bases, with 16 bases between them. In DNA form, the CDR3 reads TGTGCCAGCCTAAATAGACTAGAAAAGACCCAGTACTTC. As protein: CASLNRLEKTQYF.

This clonotype was counted a few times. The chain links TRBV7-6 to TRBJ1-1; D is uncertain. The germline V gene encodes CDR1 SGHVS and CDR2 FNYEAQ. Trimming stripped 3 bases from V and 2 bases from J, with 16 bases between. This CDR3 is 16 amino acids long. The CDR3 nucleotides are TGTGCCAGCAGCTTGGGATTTTCTGGCCGAAACACTGAAGCTTTCTTT. Protein: CASSLGFSGRNTEAFF.

At least ten counts were recorded for this clonotype. The chain uses TRBV5-6 and TRBJ2-2; D ambiguous. Between the trimmed V and J ends, which lost 1 base and 0 bases, there was a span of 4 bases. This CDR3 is 14 amino acids long. Germline CDR1 SGHDT, CDR2 YYEEEE. The CDR3 region has the DNA TGTGCCAGCAGCTTGTATCCGAACACCGGGGAGCTGTTTTTT. The encoded protein is CASSLYPNTGELFF.

This clonotype was recorded many times. In DNA form, the CDR3 reads TGTGCCAGCAGCCAAGAAAGGCAGCCCCAGCATTTT. This codes for CASSQERQPQHF. The V call is TRBV3-1, the J call TRBJ1-5; D not certain. V lost 0 bases and J 7 bases, leaving 4 bases between the germline ends. Germline V lookup: CDR1 LGHDT, CDR2 YNNKEL (reference sequence). CDR3 length: 12 residues. Full variable domain (remainder filled in from reference TRBV3-1 and TRBJ1-5): DTAVSQTPKYLVTQMGNDKSIKCEQNLGHDTMYWYKQDSKKFLKIMFSYNNKELIINETVPNRFSPKSPDKAHLNLHINSLELGDSAVYFCASSQERQPQHFGDGTRLSIL.